The sequence of this T cell receptor beta chain was determined in a study of T cell responses to AZD1222 COVID-19 vaccine. Study findings and constraints: It should be noted that donors were predominantly white British and more often female, and clonal diversity was possibly underestimated. Along spike, vaccine-associated CD4 TCRs were found throughout, with dominance at 160-218 and 743-854.

Germline values: CDR1 MNHEY, CDR2 SVGEGT. V dropped 0 bases and J dropped 3 bases, with 17 bases sitting between them. The CDR3 is 17 residues long. Produced via immunoSEQ multiplex PCR; TCRdb's table is partial and in-frame only. Here the sample spans about 180,000 clones, roughly 94% being singletons. With respect to this clone: The antigen remains undetermined.

This receptor was obtained from an adult who received the AZD1222 COVID-19 vaccine. The gene calls are TRBV6-2 or TRBV6-3 and TRBJ1-2; D possibly corresponds to TRBD1 (6 bases). Sequences were derived from peripheral blood, sampled 28 days after the second AZD1222 dose. The CDR3 reads CASSYSSGDPPYYGYTF. CDR3 nucleotides: TGTGCCAGCAGTTACTCGTCAGGGGATCCCCCGTACTATGGCTACACCTTC.